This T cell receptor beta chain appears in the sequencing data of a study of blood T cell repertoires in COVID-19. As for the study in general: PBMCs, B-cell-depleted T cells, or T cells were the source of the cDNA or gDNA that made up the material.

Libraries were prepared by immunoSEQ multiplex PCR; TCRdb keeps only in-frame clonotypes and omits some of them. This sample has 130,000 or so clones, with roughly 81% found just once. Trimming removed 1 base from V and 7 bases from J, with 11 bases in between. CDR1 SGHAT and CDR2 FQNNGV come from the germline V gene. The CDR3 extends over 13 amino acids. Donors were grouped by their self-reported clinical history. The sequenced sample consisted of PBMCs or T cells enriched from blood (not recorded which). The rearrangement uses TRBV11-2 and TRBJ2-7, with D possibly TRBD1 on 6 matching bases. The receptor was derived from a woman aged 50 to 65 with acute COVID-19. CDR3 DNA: TGTGCCAGCAGCTTAGGTCTTCAGGGGGAGCAGTACTTC. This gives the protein CASSLGLQGEQYF. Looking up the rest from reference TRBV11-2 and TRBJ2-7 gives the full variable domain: EAGVAQSPRYKIIEKRQSVAFWCNPISGHATLYWYQQILGQGPKLLIQFQNNGVVDDSQLPKDRFSAERLKGVDSTLKIQPAKLEDSAVYLCASSLGLQGEQYFGPGTRLTVT.